These 7 T cell receptor beta chains were all obtained from the same sample, sequenced in a study of blood T cell repertoires in COVID-19 (dated by TCRdb to about 2020). Library preparation employed the immunoSEQ multiplex PCR assay. TCRdb's version of the immuneACCESS table is confined to in-frame rearrangements and falls short of the full clone set. An unresolved V gene accounts for under half of the shortfall where checked; the remainder is of unknown origin. In this sample the table shows roughly 150,000 clones, around nine tenths of which occur a single time. The biggest ten clones account for about 5% of the sample. Sequenced sample: peripheral blood. Every receptor here comes from a human donor in a cohort sampled during active COVID-19.

J is TRBJ1-1 and V is TRBV28; D unresolved. CDR3 size: 11 residues. CDR1 and CDR2 (germline): MDHEN, SYDVKM. V was cut by 6 bases and J by 3 bases, with 5 bases left in between. The DNA of the CDR3 is TGTGCCAGCAGACAGTACACTGAAGCTTTCTTT. It is translated as CASRQYTEAFF.

This chain links TRBV6-2 or TRBV6-3 with TRBJ1-2; 9 nucleotides line up with TRBD1. The J segment lost 8 bases and the V segment lost 3 bases, leaving 4 bases of the junction unmatched. The CDR3 extends over 13 amino acids. The V gene's germline CDR1 is MNHEY and CDR2 SVGEGT. The DNA for the CDR3 is TGTGCCAGCAGTTATAGGACAGGGGACGGCTACACCTTC. As protein: CASSYRTGDGYTF.

The V and J genes are TRBV9 and TRBJ2-1, with 9 nucleotides matching TRBD2. Trimming at V came to 3 bases and at J to 8 bases, leaving 21 bases not matched to a gene. The CDR3 consists of 19 residues. The germline CDR1 and CDR2 sequences are SGDLS and YYNGEE. The CDR3 DNA reads as TGTGCCAGCAGCGACCCGATGGGGCCCTCCCAGCGGGGGGCACATGAGCAGTTCTTC. Its translation: CASSDPMGPSQRGAHEQFF.

This rearrangement joins TRBV27 to TRBJ2-7; TRBD1 aligns across 8 bases. The germline V gene has CDR1 MNHEY and CDR2 SMNVEV (reference sequence). The length of the CDR3 is 16 residues. Germline trimming cut 5 bases from V and 2 bases from J; bases unmatched to any gene: 11. The CDR3 coding sequence is TGTGCCAGCAGTCCGGCCTCCGGGACAGGCCCCTACGAGCAGTACTTC. Its translation: CASSPASGTGPYEQYF.

This rearrangement joins TRBV9 to TRBJ1-1, with TRBD1 as a possible D gene (5 bases). Per the germline V gene, CDR1 is SGDLS and CDR2 is YYNGEE. This CDR3 region has 15 residues. Trimming took off 4 bases at V and 4 bases at J, with 17 bases between the two ends. The CDR3, as DNA: TGTGCCAGCAGCCCTAGAGAAGGGGTGGGCACTGAAGCTTTCTTT. Encoded protein: CASSPREGVGTEAFF.

The J gene is TRBJ2-5, the V gene TRBV7-6, with D perhaps matching TRBD2 (5 bases). This CDR3 comprises 15 residues. The V and J ends lost 0 bases and 3 bases respectively, with 11 bases between them. Germline values: CDR1 SGHVS, CDR2 FNYEAQ. The DNA for the CDR3 is TGTGCCAGCAGCTTAGCGATCGGACTGAAAGAGACCCAGTACTTC. It encodes CASSLAIGLKETQYF.

CDR3 residues: CATSRGQGGNQPQHF. The CDR3 nucleotides read TGTGCCACCAGCAGGGGACAGGGGGGCAATCAGCCCCAGCATTTT. The J gene is TRBJ1-5, the V gene TRBV15, with TRBD1 matching 11 bases. Germline loops: CDR1 LNHNV, CDR2 YYDKDF (reference sequence). This CDR3 is built from 15 residues. V lost 3 bases and J lost 2; bases outside the gene matches: 0.